Below are 13 T cell receptor beta chains sequenced from a single sample in a study of tumor-infiltrating lymphocytes in primary liver carcinoma. The approximately 17-32 mg bulk tissue piece was not sorted before simultaneous RNA and DNA extraction. Production of TCR beta cDNA used 500 ng total RNA together with a constant-region primer. ARM-PCR, slightly modified, supplied the TCR beta libraries through three nested multiplex PCR rounds. Running roughly 10 cycles apiece, the first two PCR rounds relied on TRBV1-TRBV30 forward primers together with a C-beta reverse primer. TCRdb independently ran MiXCR on the multiplex PCR reads; one entry per CDR3 protein. This sample has some 190,000 distinct CDR3 sequences, with about 82% found just once. Sequencing input: tumor tissue from primary liver carcinoma. The receptor source for this set is a man between 40 and 49 years old with primary liver carcinoma and hepatitis B virus infection.

The sample holds many counts of this clonotype. The CDR3 reads CASSPAPGQGYSYEQYF. In nucleotides, the CDR3 is TGTGCCAGCAGTCCAGCGCCAGGACAGGGATACTCCTACGAGCAGTACTTC. The chain is built from TRBV6-6 and TRBJ2-7; 8 bases are a match to TRBD1. CDR1 and CDR2 from the germline V gene are MNHNY and SVGAGI (reference sequence). The length of the CDR3 is 17 residues. Trimming took 5 bases from V and 0 from J; bases not matched to a gene: 12.

This clonotype was counted many times. The chain couples TRBV6-1 to TRBJ1-2; 8 bases map to TRBD1. The V gene's germline CDR1 is MNHNS and CDR2 SASEGT. This CDR3 is 16 amino acids long. Trimming cost V 1 base and J 7 bases; bases outside gene matches: 11. The CDR3 loop is CASSEGILTGVSGYTF. CDR3 coding DNA: TGTGCCAGCAGTGAAGGAATTCTGACAGGGGTCAGTGGCTACACCTTC.

The chain has TRBV29-1 and TRBJ2-3; D is unresolved. Germline-derived CDR1 and CDR2 are SQVTM and ANQGSEA. V lost 6 bases and J lost 6, with 13 bases in between. The CDR3 consists of 12 residues. CDR3 region: CSVAPRADTQYF. DNA for the CDR3: TGCAGCGTCGCTCCCCGGGCGGATACGCAGTATTTT.

V and J are TRBV24-1 and TRBJ1-2, with 12 bases aligning to TRBD1. CDR1 and CDR2 from the germline V gene are KGHDR and SFDVKD. The CDR3 runs to 17 residues. Unmatched junction bases numbered 8, after V lost 3 bases and J lost 4 bases. CDR3 region: CATSDTRRDRGLYGYTF. CDR3 sequence (DNA): TGTGCCACCAGTGATACCCGCCGGGACAGGGGGCTCTATGGCTACACCTTC.

Comments on this clonotype: Germline is not matched at one junction end, which may reflect a read error. The J gene is TRBJ2-7, the V gene TRBV11-2; the D is unclear. Germline V gene data show CDR1 as SGHAT and CDR2 as FQNNGV. The CDR3 is 15 amino acids. The CDR3 region has the DNA TGTGCCAGCAGCTTGGGAACAAGGCCTGCAGAAGAGCATTACTTC. Translating it yields CASSLGTRPAEEHYF.

Points on this clonotype: One end of the junction fails to match germline, which may point to a read error. The rearrangement joins TRBV11-2 to TRBJ1-4, with 7 bases matching TRBD1. Germline V gives CDR1 SGHAT, CDR2 FQNNGV. The CDR3 has 16 residues. This CDR3 reads CTSNTTTGFGNEKLLF. The CDR3 region has the DNA TGTACCAGCAACACCACGACAGGGTTTGGTAATGAAAAACTGCTTTTT.

This chain links TRBV28 with TRBJ2-7, with D perhaps TRBD2 (5 bases). The V end lost 5 bases, the J end lost 3 bases, and 14 bases lay between the germline ends. The germline V gene encodes CDR1 MDHEN and CDR2 SYDVKM. The CDR3 totals 14 residues. This chain's CDR3 is CASSTGLVYYEQYF. The CDR3 DNA follows: TGTGCCAGCAGTACCGGACTTGTGTACTACGAGCAGTACTTC.

Concerning this clonotype itself: The junction departs from the called germline gene at one end, perhaps through a read error. The chain employs TRBV5-6 and TRBJ1-5; no definite D call. This CDR3 is built from 14 residues. The V gene's germline CDR1 is SGHDT and CDR2 YYEEEE. CDR3 amino acids: CASSLGRVNQFQHF. CDR3 coding DNA: TGTGCCAGCAGTTTGGGGAGGGTAAATCAGTTCCAGCATTTT. The complete variable domain, with remaining parts taken from reference TRBV5-6 and TRBJ1-5, reads DAGVTQSPTHLIKTRGQQVTLRCSPKSGHDTVSWYQQALGQGPQFIFQYYEEEERQRGNFPDRFSGHQFPNYSSELNVNALLLGDSALYLCASSLGRVNQFQHFGDGTRLSIL.

As to this clonotype: A read error may be the cause here, since a much bigger clone is one base away. The rearrangement uses TRBV5-1 and TRBJ2-1; D gene uncertain. V lost 6 bases to trimming and J lost 9 bases, with 13 bases between them. Germline V lookup: CDR1 SGHRS, CDR2 YFSETQ. The CDR3 is 12 amino acids. The CDR3 here is CASNHLDGEQFF. The CDR3 DNA sequence: TGCGCCAGCAACCACTTAGACGGTGAGCAGTTCTTC.

Of note for this clonotype: A junction end diverges from the germline sequence, so it may reflect a read error. The CDR3 is CASSLATEETAYGYTF. CDR3 nucleotide sequence: TGCGCCAGCAGCTTAGCGACTGAAGAGACAGCTTATGGCTACACATTC. This chain connects TRBV7-9 to TRBJ1-2; D may be TRBD1 (5 bases). Germline loops: CDR1 SEHNR, CDR2 FQNEAQ (reference sequence). The CDR3 spans 16 residues.

As concerns this clonotype: A junction end diverges from the germline sequence, so it may reflect a read error. The chain links TRBV5-6 to TRBJ2-5; maybe TRBD1 (5 bases). Looked up from germline, CDR1 is SGHDT and CDR2 is YYEEEE. The CDR3 is 14 amino acids. In DNA form, the CDR3 reads TGTACCAGCAGCTCAGGGCGACTGGGTCTGCCCCAGTACTTC. It yields the protein CTSSSGRLGLPQYF.

Remarks on this clonotype: One end of the junction fails to match germline, which may point to a read error. V is TRBV29-1 and J is TRBJ2-1, with D perhaps matching TRBD1 (5 bases). Germline CDR1 reads SQVTM; CDR2 reads ANQGSEA. The CDR3 runs 13 residues. CDR3 protein: CSVVQGAYNKQFF. DNA of the CDR3: TGCAGCGTGGTACAAGGGGCCTACAATAAGCAGTTCTTC.

Concerning this clonotype itself: An end of the junction does not agree with germline; a read error may underlie this. This rearrangement joins TRBV9 to TRBJ2-6, with D perhaps matching TRBD2 (6 bases). Per the germline V gene, CDR1 is SGDLS and CDR2 is YYNGEE. The CDR3 sequence is 17 residues long. DNA of the CDR3: TGTGTCAGCAGCGTAGCGGACGAATACTCTGGGGTCAACGTCGTGACTTTC. It yields the protein CVSSVADEYSGVNVVTF.